This T cell receptor (beta chain) was recovered during a study of shared clonotypes between healthy human individuals. CD45RO+ cells joined CCR7-negative CD45RA+ TemRA cells to form CD8 memory. Trimming removed 6 bases from V and 4 bases from J, with 9 bases in between. The CDR3 totals 12 residues. CDR1 SGHAT and CDR2 FQNNGV come from the germline V gene. Study-wide results and caveats: Naive subsets tended to show greater estimated richness than memory subsets.

A deep-level run was used for the assay. The genomic DNA of each subset was split evenly across several immunoSEQ plates. Profiling relied on immunoSEQ multiplex PCR, and the TCRdb table lists in-frame clones only, not all of them. The profile covers around 320,000 clones, with roughly 84% appearing a single time and roughly 17% taken by the ten largest. A word on this clone: What it recognizes is unknown.

The sample taken for sequencing was memory CD8+ T cells sorted from blood. Subset here: CD45RO+ cells pooled with CCR7-negative TemRA cells. The J gene is TRBJ1-2, the V gene TRBV11-2; D gene uncertain. The TCR was taken from a young man in good health. This chain's CDR3 is CASSKPVYGYTF. DNA of the CDR3: TGTGCCAGCAGTAAACCTGTCTATGGCTACACCTTC.